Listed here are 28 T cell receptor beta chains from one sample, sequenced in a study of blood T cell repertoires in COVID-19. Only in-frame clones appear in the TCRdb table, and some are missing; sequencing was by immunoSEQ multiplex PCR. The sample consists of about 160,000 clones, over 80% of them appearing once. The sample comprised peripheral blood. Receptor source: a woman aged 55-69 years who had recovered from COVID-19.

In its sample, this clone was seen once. CDR3 nucleotides: TGTGCCAGCAGCCCCGGGGGTAGCGGCACAGATACGCAGTATTTT. Amino acid sequence: CASSPGGSGTDTQYF. The chain recombines TRBV28 with TRBJ2-3; a weak D match, TRBD2 (6 bases). The V and J ends lost 6 bases and 1 base respectively, with 14 bases between them. This CDR3 spans 15 amino acids. Germline CDR1 and CDR2: MDHEN and SYDVKM. The whole variable domain, filled in from reference TRBV28 and TRBJ2-3, reads DVKVTQSSRYLVKRTGEKVFLECVQDMDHENMFWYRQDPGLGLRLIYFSYDVKMKEKGDIPEGYSVSREKKERFSLILESASTNQTSMYLCASSPGGSGTDTQYFGPGTRLTVL.

CDR3 DNA: TGCACCAGCAGCCACCCGGGAGCGGGCGGGGGGGCTCAAGAGCAGTTCTTC. Translating gives CTSSHPGAGGGAQEQFF. The chain carries TRBV1 and TRBJ2-1; TRBD2 reflects the table's D call only, with no check against the DNA. TRBV1 is described as a pseudogene. The CDR3 contains 17 residues.

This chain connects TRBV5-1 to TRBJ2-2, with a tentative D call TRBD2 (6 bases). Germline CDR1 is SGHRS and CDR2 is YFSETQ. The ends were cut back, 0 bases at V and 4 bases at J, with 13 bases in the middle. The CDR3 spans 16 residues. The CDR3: CASSLEPSVSTGELFF. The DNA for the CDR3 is TGCGCCAGCAGCTTGGAACCTAGCGTGAGCACCGGGGAGCTGTTTTTT.

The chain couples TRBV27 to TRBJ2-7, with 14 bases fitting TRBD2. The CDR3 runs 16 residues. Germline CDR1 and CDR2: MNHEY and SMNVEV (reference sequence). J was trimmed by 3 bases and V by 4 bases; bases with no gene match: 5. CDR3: CASSSRTSGGFYEQYF. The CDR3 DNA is TGTGCCAGCAGTTCACGGACTAGCGGGGGGTTCTACGAGCAGTACTTC.

CDR3 in DNA: TGTGCCAGCAGTCGGGACAGCGGCTCTGGAAACACCATATATTTT. Translating gives CASSRDSGSGNTIYF. J is TRBJ1-3 and V is TRBV6-6, with 7 bases that match TRBD1. The length of the CDR3 is 15 residues. Germline assignment: CDR1 MNHNY and CDR2 SVGAGI (reference sequence). Trimming at V came to 5 bases and at J to 0 bases, leaving 4 bases not matched to a gene.

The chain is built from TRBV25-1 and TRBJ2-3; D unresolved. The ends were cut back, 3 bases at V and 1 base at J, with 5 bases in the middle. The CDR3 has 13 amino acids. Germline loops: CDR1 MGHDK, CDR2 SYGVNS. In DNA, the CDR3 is TGTGCCAGCAGTGACAGTCGCACAGATACGCAGTATTTT. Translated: CASSDSRTDTQYF. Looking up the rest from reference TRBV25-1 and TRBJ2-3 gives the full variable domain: EADIYQTPRYLVIGTGKKITLECSQTMGHDKMYWYQQDPGMELHLIHYSYGVNSTEKGDLSSESTVSRIRTEHFPLTLESARPSHTSQYLCASSDSRTDTQYFGPGTRLTVL.

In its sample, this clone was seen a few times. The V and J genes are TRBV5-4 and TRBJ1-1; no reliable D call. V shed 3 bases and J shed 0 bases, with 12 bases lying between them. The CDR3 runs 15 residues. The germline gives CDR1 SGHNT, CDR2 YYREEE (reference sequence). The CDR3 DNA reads TGTGCCAGCAGCTCTTTATTAACGGTGAACACTGAAGCTTTCTTT. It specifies CASSSLLTVNTEAFF.

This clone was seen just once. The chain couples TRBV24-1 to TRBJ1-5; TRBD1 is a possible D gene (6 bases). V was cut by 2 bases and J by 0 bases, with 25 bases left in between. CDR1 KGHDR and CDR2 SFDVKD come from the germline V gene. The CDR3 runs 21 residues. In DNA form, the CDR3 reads TGTGCCACCAGTGATTCCGCCGGGGGGGGCGCAAAGTGGGCTAGCAATCAGCCCCAGCATTTT. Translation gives CATSDSAGGGAKWASNQPQHF.

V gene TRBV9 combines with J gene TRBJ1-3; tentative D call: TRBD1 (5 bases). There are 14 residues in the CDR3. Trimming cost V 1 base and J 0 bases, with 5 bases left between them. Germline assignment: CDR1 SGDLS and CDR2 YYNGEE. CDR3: CASSVRGSGNTIYF. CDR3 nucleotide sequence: TGTGCCAGCAGCGTAAGGGGCTCTGGAAACACCATATATTTT.

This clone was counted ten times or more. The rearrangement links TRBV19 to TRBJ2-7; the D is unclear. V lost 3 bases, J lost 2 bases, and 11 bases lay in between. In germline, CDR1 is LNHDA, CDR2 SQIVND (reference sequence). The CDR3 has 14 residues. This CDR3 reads CASSMTDIAYEQYF. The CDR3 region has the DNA TGTGCCAGTAGTATGACCGACATTGCCTACGAGCAGTACTTC.

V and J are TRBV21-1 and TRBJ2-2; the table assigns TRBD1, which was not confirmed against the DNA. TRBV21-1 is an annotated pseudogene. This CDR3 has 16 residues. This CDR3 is CASSEGGHSNTGELFF. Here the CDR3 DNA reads TGTGCCAGCAGCGAAGGGGGGCACTCGAACACCGGGGAGCTGTTTTTT.

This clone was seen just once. CDR3 sequence (DNA): TGTGCCAGCAGTTACTCCTACCGCCTCGATCAAGAGACCCAGTACTTC. Translated, it gives CASSYSYRLDQETQYF. This chain connects TRBV6-6 to TRBJ2-5; D gene uncertain. The CDR3 totals 16 residues. Germline V gives CDR1 MNHNY, CDR2 SVGAGI (reference sequence). Trimming took off 0 bases at V and 2 bases at J, with 13 bases between the two ends.

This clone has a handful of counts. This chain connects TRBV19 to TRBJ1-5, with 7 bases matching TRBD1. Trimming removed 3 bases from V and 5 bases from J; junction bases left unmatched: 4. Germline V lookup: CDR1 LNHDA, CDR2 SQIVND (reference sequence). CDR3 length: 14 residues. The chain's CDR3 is CASSMGQRDQPQHF. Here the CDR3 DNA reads TGTGCCAGTAGTATGGGACAGAGGGATCAGCCCCAGCATTTT.

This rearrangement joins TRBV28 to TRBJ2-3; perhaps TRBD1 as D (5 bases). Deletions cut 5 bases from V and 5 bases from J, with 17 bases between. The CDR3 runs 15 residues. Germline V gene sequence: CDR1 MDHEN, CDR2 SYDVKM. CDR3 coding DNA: TGTGCCAGCAGTCTGGCAGGGCCCTCCGGAGATACGCAGTATTTT. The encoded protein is CASSLAGPSGDTQYF.

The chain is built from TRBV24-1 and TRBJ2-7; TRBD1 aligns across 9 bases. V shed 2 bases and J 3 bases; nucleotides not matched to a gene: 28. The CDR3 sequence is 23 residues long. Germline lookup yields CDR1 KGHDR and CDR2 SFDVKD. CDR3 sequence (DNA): TGTGCCACCAGTGATTCGATTGGGACAGGGTTTGGGCCTACGAGCGTCAACTACTACGAGCAGTACTTC. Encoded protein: CATSDSIGTGFGPTSVNYYEQYF.

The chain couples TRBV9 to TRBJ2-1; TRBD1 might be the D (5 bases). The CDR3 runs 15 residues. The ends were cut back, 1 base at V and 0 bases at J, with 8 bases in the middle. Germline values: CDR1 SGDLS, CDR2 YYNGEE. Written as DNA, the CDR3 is TGTGCCAGCAGCGTACTAGGGGACTCCTACAATGAGCAGTTCTTC. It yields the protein CASSVLGDSYNEQFF.

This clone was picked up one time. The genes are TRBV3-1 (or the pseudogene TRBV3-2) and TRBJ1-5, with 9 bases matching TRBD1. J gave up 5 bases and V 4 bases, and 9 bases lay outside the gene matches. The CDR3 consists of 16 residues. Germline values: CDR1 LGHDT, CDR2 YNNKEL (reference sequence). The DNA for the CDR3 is TGTGCCAGCAGCCCAGGGACAGGGCAGGTCGATCAGCCCCAGCATTTT. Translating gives CASSPGTGQVDQPQHF.

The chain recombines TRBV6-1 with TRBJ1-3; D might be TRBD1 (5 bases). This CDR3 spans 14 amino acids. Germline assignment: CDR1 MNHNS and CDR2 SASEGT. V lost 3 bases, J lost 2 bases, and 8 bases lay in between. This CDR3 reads CASSEGRAGNTIYF. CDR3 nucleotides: TGTGCCAGCAGTGAGGGCAGGGCTGGAAACACCATATATTTT.

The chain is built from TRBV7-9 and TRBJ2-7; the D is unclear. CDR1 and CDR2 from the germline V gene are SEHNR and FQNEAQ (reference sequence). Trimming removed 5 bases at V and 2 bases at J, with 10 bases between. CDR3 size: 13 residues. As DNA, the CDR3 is TGTGCCAGCAGCCCCCGAGTCCCCTACGAGCAGTACTTC. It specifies CASSPRVPYEQYF.

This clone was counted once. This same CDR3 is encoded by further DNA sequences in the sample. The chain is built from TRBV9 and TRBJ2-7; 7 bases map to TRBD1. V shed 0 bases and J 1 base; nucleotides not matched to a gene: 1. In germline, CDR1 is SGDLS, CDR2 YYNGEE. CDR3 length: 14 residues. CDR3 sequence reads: CASSVAGQSYEQYF. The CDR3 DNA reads TGTGCCAGCAGCGTAGCGGGACAGTCCTACGAGCAGTACTTC.

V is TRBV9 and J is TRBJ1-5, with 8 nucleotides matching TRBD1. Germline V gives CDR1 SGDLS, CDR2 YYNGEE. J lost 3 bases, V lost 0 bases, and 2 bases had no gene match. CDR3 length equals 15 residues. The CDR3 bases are TGTGCCAGCAGCGTAGAGACAGGGGACAATCAGCCCCAGCATTTT. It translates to CASSVETGDNQPQHF.

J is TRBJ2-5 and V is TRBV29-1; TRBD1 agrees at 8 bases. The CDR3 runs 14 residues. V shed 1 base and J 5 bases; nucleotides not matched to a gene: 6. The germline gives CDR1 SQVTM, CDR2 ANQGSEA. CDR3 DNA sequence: TGCAGCGTTGAAGGGACAGGGTCTGGCGAGACCCAGTACTTC. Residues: CSVEGTGSGETQYF.

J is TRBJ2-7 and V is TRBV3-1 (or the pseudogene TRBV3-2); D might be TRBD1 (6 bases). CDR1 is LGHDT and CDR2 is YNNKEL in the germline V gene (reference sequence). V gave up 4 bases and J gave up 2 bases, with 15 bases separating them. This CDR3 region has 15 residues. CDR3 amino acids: CASSRAGAQTYEQYF. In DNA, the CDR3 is TGTGCCAGCAGCCGAGCAGGGGCCCAAACCTACGAGCAGTACTTC.

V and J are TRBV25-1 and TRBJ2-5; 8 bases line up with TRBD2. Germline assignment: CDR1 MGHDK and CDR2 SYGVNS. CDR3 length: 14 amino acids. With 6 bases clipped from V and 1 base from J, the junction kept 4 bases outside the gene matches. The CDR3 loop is CASRGSGVQETQYF. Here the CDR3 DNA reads TGTGCCAGCAGGGGTAGCGGGGTCCAAGAGACCCAGTACTTC.

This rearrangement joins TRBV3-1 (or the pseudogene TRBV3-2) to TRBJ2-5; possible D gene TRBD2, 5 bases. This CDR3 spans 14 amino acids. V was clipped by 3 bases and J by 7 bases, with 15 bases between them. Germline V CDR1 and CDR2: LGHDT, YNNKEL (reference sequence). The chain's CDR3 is CASSQEASERTQYF. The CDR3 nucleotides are TGTGCCAGCAGCCAGGAGGCCTCCGAGCGGACCCAGTACTTC.

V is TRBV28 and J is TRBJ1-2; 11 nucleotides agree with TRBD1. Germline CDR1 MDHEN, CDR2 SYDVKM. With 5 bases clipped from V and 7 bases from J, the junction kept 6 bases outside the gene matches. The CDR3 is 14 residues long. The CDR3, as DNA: TGTGCCAGCAGTCAAGGACAGGGGGCATTTGGCTACACCTTC. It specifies CASSQGQGAFGYTF.

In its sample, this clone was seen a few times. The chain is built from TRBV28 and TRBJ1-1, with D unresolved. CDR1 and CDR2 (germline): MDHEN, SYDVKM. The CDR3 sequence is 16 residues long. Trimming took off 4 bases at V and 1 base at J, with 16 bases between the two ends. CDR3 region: CASSSTYVVPNTEAFF. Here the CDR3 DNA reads TGTGCCAGCAGTTCAACCTACGTAGTGCCGAACACTGAAGCTTTCTTT.

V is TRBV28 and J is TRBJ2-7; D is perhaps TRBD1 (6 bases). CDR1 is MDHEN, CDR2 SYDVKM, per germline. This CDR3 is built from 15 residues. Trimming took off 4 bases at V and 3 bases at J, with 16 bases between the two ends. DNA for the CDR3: TGTGCCAGCAGTTCGGACAGCGTTGTGGACTACGAGCAGTACTTC. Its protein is CASSSDSVVDYEQYF.